This T cell receptor beta chain was sequenced in a study of blood T cell repertoires in COVID-19. Per the original data handling: Using reference gene primer amplification, nucleated cell counts were estimated. The protocol was immunoSEQ multiplex PCR, while the TCRdb copy is restricted to in-frame clones and leaves out a portion. Clone size and V and J calls were adopted from that table, with D and trimming inferred from the DNA. The sample yields fewer than 250,000 clones, 80% to 85% seen once. This CDR3 region has 14 residues. Germline trimming cut 7 bases from V and 3 bases from J; bases unmatched to any gene: 8. Germline V gene sequence: CDR1 LGHDT, CDR2 YNNKEL (reference sequence).

Source material: PBMCs or T cells enriched from blood (not recorded which). The sequence was obtained from a woman in her 50s with acute COVID-19. The V call is TRBV3-1 (or the pseudogene TRBV3-2), the J call TRBJ2-5; 7 bases map to TRBD1. The CDR3 here is CASTEGAGKETQYF. CDR3 nucleotides: TGTGCCAGCACCGAGGGGGCTGGTAAAGAGACCCAGTACTTC.